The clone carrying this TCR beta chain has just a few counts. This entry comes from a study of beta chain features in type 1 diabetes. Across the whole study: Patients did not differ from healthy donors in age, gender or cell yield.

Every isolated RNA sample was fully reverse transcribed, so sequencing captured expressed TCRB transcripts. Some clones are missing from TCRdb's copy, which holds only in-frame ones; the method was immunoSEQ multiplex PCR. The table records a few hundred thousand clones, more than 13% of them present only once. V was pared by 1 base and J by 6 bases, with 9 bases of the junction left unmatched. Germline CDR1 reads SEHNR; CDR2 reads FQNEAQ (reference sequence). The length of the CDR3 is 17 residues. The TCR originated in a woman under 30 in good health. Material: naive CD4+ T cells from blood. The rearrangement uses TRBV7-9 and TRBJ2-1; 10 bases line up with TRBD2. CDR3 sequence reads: CASSLGLLAGEGNEQFF. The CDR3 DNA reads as TGTGCCAGCAGCTTAGGACTCCTAGCGGGAGAGGGCAATGAGCAGTTCTTC.